This entry lists 12 T cell receptor beta chains sequenced from one sample in a study of cytomegalovirus exposure and HLA in healthy donors. Generated by immunoSEQ multiplex PCR, the TCRdb table keeps only in-frame clones and is missing some. The data contain about 130,000 clones, just under 90% of them singletons. The specimen was PBMCs. These receptors all stem from a man younger than 45 in good health and CMV-seronegative.

The V and J genes are TRBV10-3 and TRBJ2-4; D may be TRBD1 (5 bases). The germline CDR1 and CDR2 sequences are ENHRY and SYGVKD. V shed 2 bases and J shed 6 bases, with 11 bases lying between them. The CDR3 loop spans 14 amino acids. CDR3 bases: TGTGCCATCAGTGAGGACAGTCTCTCAAACATTCAGTACTTC. This sequence encodes CAISEDSLSNIQYF.

This chain joins TRBV6-5 and TRBJ2-5; maybe TRBD1 (5 bases). The CDR3 is made up of 14 amino acids. Germline V gives CDR1 MNHEY, CDR2 SVGAGI. V lost 7 bases and J lost 1, with 13 bases in between. The CDR3 region is CASTQPRGQETQYF. The CDR3 nucleotides are TGTGCCAGCACCCAGCCAAGGGGCCAAGAGACCCAGTACTTC.

J is TRBJ2-5 and V is TRBV5-1; tentative D call: TRBD2 (6 bases). The CDR3 spans 15 residues. Germline assignment: CDR1 SGHRS and CDR2 YFSETQ. With 3 bases removed from V and 5 bases from J, the gap between germline ends came to 17 bases. CDR3 nucleotide sequence: TGCGCCAGCAGCTCCTACCGGGTGAGCGGGGAGACCCAGTACTTC. Its protein is CASSSYRVSGETQYF.

The table lists this clone with a few counts. The chain is built from TRBV11-2 and TRBJ1-2, with a weak D call TRBD1 (6 bases). CDR1 and CDR2 from the germline V gene are SGHAT and FQNNGV. The germline V and J ends were trimmed by 3 bases and 7 bases, with 9 bases remaining between them. The CDR3 is made up of 12 amino acids. This CDR3 is CASSFTGFGYTF. The CDR3 DNA sequence: TGTGCCAGCAGCTTTACAGGGTTTGGCTACACCTTC.

The V and J genes are TRBV2 and TRBJ1-1; 7 nucleotides match TRBD1. Germline V CDR1 and CDR2: SNHLY, FYNNEI. After removal of 6 bases from V and 3 bases from J, the junction contained 7 bases not matched to a gene. CDR3 length equals 14 residues. The CDR3 here is CASSDRVTDTEAFF. The CDR3 DNA reads TGTGCCAGCAGCGACAGGGTAACGGACACTGAAGCTTTCTTT. The entire variable domain, with the rest obtained from reference TRBV2 and TRBJ1-1, is as follows: EPEVTQTPSHQVTQMGQEVILRCVPISNHLYFYWYRQILGQKVEFLVSFYNNEISEKSEIFDDQFSVERPDGSNFTLKIRSTKLEDSAMYFCASSDRVTDTEAFFGQGTRLTVV.

The chain carries TRBV5-4 and TRBJ2-7; 11 nucleotides align to TRBD2. There are 15 residues in the CDR3. Per the germline V gene, CDR1 is SGHNT and CDR2 is YYREEE (reference sequence). The trim removed 2 bases at V and 4 bases at J, leaving 5 bases unmatched. This CDR3 is CASSLTSGGGYEQYF. CDR3 sequence (DNA): TGTGCCAGCAGCTTAACTAGCGGGGGTGGTTACGAGCAGTACTTC.

The chain carries TRBV5-4 and TRBJ1-1, with D possibly TRBD1 on 5 matching bases. Germline V lookup: CDR1 SGHNT, CDR2 YYREEE (reference sequence). V lost 0 bases, J lost 3 bases, and 9 bases lay in between. CDR3 length: 14 residues. CDR3 DNA sequence: TGTGCCAGCAGCTTGGGGGGCGCCTACACTGAAGCTTTCTTT. Translation: CASSLGGAYTEAFF.

The gene calls are TRBV6-5 and TRBJ2-7; 8 positions agree with TRBD1. Germline-derived CDR1 and CDR2 are MNHEY and SVGAGI. V lost 6 bases, J lost 4 bases, and 8 bases stayed unmatched. CDR3 size: 14 residues. In nucleotides, the CDR3 is TGTGCCAGCAGCCTCTGGACAGGGAAGTACGAGCAGTACTTC. Protein product: CASSLWTGKYEQYF.

This sequence joins TRBV5-4 and TRBJ1-2; TRBD1 matches at 7 bases. V trimming: 1 base; J trimming: 2 bases; junction bases outside the gene matches: 5. Germline lookup yields CDR1 SGHNT and CDR2 YYREEE (reference sequence). The CDR3 covers 15 residues. The CDR3 DNA follows: TGTGCCAGCAGCTTGTCTCTGACAGGGAACTATGGCTACACCTTC. It translates to CASSLSLTGNYGYTF. Full variable domain (missing parts from reference TRBV5-4 and TRBJ1-2): ETGVTQSPTHLIKTRGQQVTLRCSSQSGHNTVSWYQQALGQGPQFIFQYYREEENGRGNFPPRFSGLQFPNYSSELNVNALELDDSALYLCASSLSLTGNYGYTFGSGTRLTVV.

V is TRBV19 and J is TRBJ2-1; D not certain. The V gene's germline CDR1 is LNHDA and CDR2 SQIVND (reference sequence). The ends were cut back, 5 bases at V and 0 bases at J, with 8 bases in the middle. This CDR3 is 14 amino acids long. As DNA, the CDR3 is TGTGCCAGTAGTTTATCCAGCTCCTACAATGAGCAGTTCTTC. It encodes CASSLSSSYNEQFF. The entire variable domain, with the rest obtained from reference TRBV19 and TRBJ2-1, is as follows: DGGITQSPKYLFRKEGQNVTLSCEQNLNHDAMYWYRQDPGQGLRLIYYSQIVNDFQKGDIAEGYSVSREKKESFPLTVTSAQKNPTAFYLCASSLSSSYNEQFFGPGTRLTVL.

This clone is a singleton in its sample. V is TRBV5-5 and J is TRBJ1-2; 10 bases agree with TRBD1. Germline V gene lookup returns CDR1 SGHKS and CDR2 YYEKEE (reference sequence). The ends lost 1 base at V and 2 bases at J; junction bases unmatched: 14. The CDR3 is made up of 19 amino acids. CDR3 bases: TGTGCCAGCAGCTTGATCTTTTCGGGACAGGGGTCCTTGAACTATGGCTACACCTTC. Its protein product is CASSLIFSGQGSLNYGYTF.

The gene calls are TRBV28 and TRBJ1-5, with TRBD1 matching 10 bases. Germline CDR1 is MDHEN and CDR2 is SYDVKM. The CDR3 has 14 amino acids. V trimming: 3 bases; J trimming: 6 bases; junction bases outside the gene matches: 2. The CDR3 region has the DNA TGTGCCAGCAGTTTCGGGACAGGGGTTCAGCCCCAGCATTTT. Amino acid sequence: CASSFGTGVQPQHF.